This T cell receptor (beta chain) was identified during a study of control samples from healthy donors and cancer patients. Germline V gene data show CDR1 as MGHDK and CDR2 as SYGVNS. The V and J ends lost 1 base and 0 bases respectively, with 6 bases between them. The CDR3 is 14 residues long. Using immunoSEQ multiplex PCR, the repertoire was profiled, and TCRdb retains in-frame clones only, with some absent. The data contain 150,000 to 170,000 clones, just under 95% of them singletons. This clone was seen a few times. Sequenced material: blood. The chain recombines TRBV25-1 with TRBJ1-1; D ambiguous. The sequence came from a man aged 35 to 55 in good health. The CDR3 sequence is CASSEWAMNTEAFF. The CDR3 DNA follows: TGTGCCAGCAGTGAATGGGCCATGAACACTGAAGCTTTCTTT.